This TCR beta chain emerged from a study of blood T cell repertoires in COVID-19. This CDR3 has 15 amino acids. V lost 5 bases, J lost 1 base, and 7 bases stayed unmatched. CDR1 is MNHEY, CDR2 SMNVEV, per germline (reference sequence). As handled by the study authors: From reference gene primer amplification, estimates of nucleated cell counts were derived. Here immunoSEQ multiplex PCR was the method, and the copy in TCRdb shows in-frame clones only, minus some. For V, J and clone size, that table is used; D and trimming come from the DNA. This sample has 200,000 to 250,000 clones, with just under 85% found just once.

This sequence joins TRBV27 and TRBJ2-5; 7 bases line up with TRBD1. Sequencing used peripheral blood. The receptor's source is a man over 45 with acute or convalescent COVID-19. CDR3 nucleotides: TGTGCCAGCAGTATCCTAGGGGGCGGCCAAGAGACCCAGTACTTC. The encoded protein is CASSILGGGQETQYF.